The next 23 T cell receptor beta chains were all read from a single sample in a study of shared clonotypes between healthy human individuals. Measured with immunoSEQ multiplex PCR; TCRdb has only the in-frame clones, and not every one. The sample lists roughly 2.5 million clones, around 90% seen once, with about 0.13% in the top ten. The sample comprised naive CD4+ T cells sorted from blood. Subset in this sample: CD45RA+ positively selected. These receptors originate from a young man in good health.

This clone was recorded a few times. At the DNA level, this CDR3 is encoded by other sequences in the same sample as well. The V gene is TRBV20-1, the J gene TRBJ1-1; 7 nucleotides align to TRBD1. Germline V gives CDR1 DFQATT, CDR2 SNEGSKA (reference sequence). Losses at the gene ends were 3 bases for V and 7 bases for J; bases not matched to a gene: 2. The CDR3 contains 11 residues. CDR3 in DNA: TGCAGTGCTAGGAGGGACAGTGAAGCTTTCTTT. Protein sequence: CSARRDSEAFF.

The gene calls are TRBV15 and TRBJ2-7; either TRBD1 or TRBD2 may supply D (5 bases each). V was trimmed by 6 bases and J by 7 bases, leaving 16 bases between them. This CDR3 has 13 residues. Germline V gene sequence: CDR1 LNHNV, CDR2 YYDKDF (reference sequence). The CDR3 DNA is TGTGCCACCAGGGATGGCGGCAGGGAGGAGCAGTACTTC. Protein sequence: CATRDGGREEQYF. The whole variable domain, filled in from reference TRBV15 and TRBJ2-7, reads DAMVIQNPRYQVTQFGKPVTLSCSQTLNHNVMYWYQQKSSQAPKLLFHYYDKDFNNEADTPDNFQSRRPNTSFCFLDIRSPGLGDTAMYLCATRDGGREEQYFGPGTRLTVT.

The J gene is TRBJ2-7, the V gene TRBV5-4; D gene unclear. The CDR3 covers 13 residues. Germline loops: CDR1 SGHNT, CDR2 YYREEE (reference sequence). The V end lost 4 bases, the J end lost 3 bases, and 11 bases lay between the germline ends. CDR3 sequence (DNA): TGTGCCAGCAGCCCGAACTTGGACTACGAGCAGTACTTC. This sequence encodes CASSPNLDYEQYF.

This clone was picked up one time. Other DNA variants within this sample encode the same CDR3. This chain links TRBV7-2 with TRBJ2-1, with TRBD2 identical over 11 bases. V gave up 5 bases and J gave up 1 base; unmatched junction bases: 1. Germline CDR1 and CDR2: SGHTA and FQGNSA. The CDR3 spans 15 residues. The CDR3 here is CASSPSGGSYNEQFF. CDR3 DNA: TGTGCCAGCAGCCCTAGCGGGGGGTCCTACAATGAGCAGTTCTTC.

This clone was seen only once. As DNA, the CDR3 is TGTGCCAGCAATCCCGGGACTCAAGAGACCCAGTACTTC. Its translation is CASNPGTQETQYF. J is TRBJ2-5 and V is TRBV6-5, with a weak D call TRBD2 (6 bases). Per the germline V gene, CDR1 is MNHEY and CDR2 is SVGAGI. CDR3 length: 13 residues. Trimming stripped 7 bases from V and 2 bases from J, with 11 bases between.

This clone was picked up one time. This chain joins TRBV11-2 and TRBJ2-7; no firm D call. The V end lost 0 bases, the J end lost 4 bases, and 10 bases lay between the germline ends. This CDR3 has 14 amino acids. CDR1 SGHAT and CDR2 FQNNGV come from the germline V gene. As DNA, the CDR3 is TGTGCCAGCAGCTTAGATATACAGATTTACGAGCAGTACTTC. Its protein product is CASSLDIQIYEQYF.

Notes on this clone: The sample contains more than one DNA sequence encoding this CDR3. This rearrangement joins TRBV5-4 to TRBJ2-5; tentatively, D is TRBD2 (6 bases). Germline V gene data show CDR1 as SGHNT and CDR2 as YYREEE (reference sequence). The CDR3 sequence is 13 residues long. V gave up 2 bases and J gave up 1 base, with 6 bases separating them. The CDR3 reads CASSFGSQETQYF. DNA of the CDR3: TGTGCCAGCAGCTTCGGGAGCCAAGAGACCCAGTACTTC.

Points on this clone: The same CDR3 is also encoded by other DNA sequences in this sample. The chain couples TRBV5-1 to TRBJ2-3; possibly TRBD2 for D (5 bases). Deletions cut 1 base from V and 3 bases from J, with 6 bases between. Germline V lookup: CDR1 SGHRS, CDR2 YFSETQ. The length of the CDR3 is 13 residues. CDR3 protein: CASSLSGTDTQYF. The DNA of the CDR3 is TGCGCCAGCAGCTTGTCGGGGACAGATACGCAGTATTTT.

This chain links TRBV5-1 with TRBJ2-6; D gene unclear. This CDR3 contains 14 residues. From germline, CDR1 is SGHRS and CDR2 YFSETQ. V was clipped by 3 bases and J by 1 base, with 5 bases between them. The DNA of the CDR3 is TGCGCCAGCAGCTCAATGTCTGGGGCCAACGTCCTGACTTTC. Translating gives CASSSMSGANVLTF.

A note on this clone: The sample carries other DNA sequences with the same CDR3. The genes are TRBV6-5 and TRBJ1-1; D is ambiguous. Trimming took off 2 bases at V and 1 base at J, with 5 bases between the two ends. The CDR3 loop spans 13 amino acids. Germline V gives CDR1 MNHEY, CDR2 SVGAGI. The CDR3 bases are TGTGCCAGCAGTTACGGTTCGAACACTGAAGCTTTCTTT. Its translation is CASSYGSNTEAFF.

The V and J genes are TRBV6-6 and TRBJ1-1, with D uncertain. CDR1 is MNHNY and CDR2 is SVGAGI in the germline V gene (reference sequence). Trimming removed 0 bases at V and 0 bases at J, with 8 bases between. CDR3 length: 15 residues. The DNA of the CDR3 is TGTGCCAGCAGTTACTCGAGTCTCGTGAACACTGAAGCTTTCTTT. This translates into CASSYSSLVNTEAFF.

V gene TRBV9 combines with J gene TRBJ2-1; tentatively, D is TRBD1 (6 bases). V was shortened by 0 bases and J by 7 bases, with 11 bases between the two germline ends. The CDR3 has 14 amino acids. The germline V gene encodes CDR1 SGDLS and CDR2 YYNGEE. The CDR3 nucleotides read TGTGCCAGCAGCGTAGGGGACACTCAAAATGAGCAGTTCTTC. Translation gives CASSVGDTQNEQFF.

The chain recombines TRBV5-1 with TRBJ1-3; TRBD1 is a possible D gene (6 bases). This CDR3 comprises 15 residues. Trimming took 2 bases from V and 5 from J, leaving 14 bases between them. CDR1 SGHRS and CDR2 YFSETQ come from the germline V gene. CDR3 protein: CASSLTGTGRNTIYF. The CDR3, as DNA: TGCGCCAGCAGCTTAACAGGGACGGGACGAAACACCATATATTTT.

V gene TRBV18 combines with J gene TRBJ2-1; 13 nucleotides agree with TRBD2. Germline assignment: CDR1 KGHSH and CDR2 LQKENI. With 3 bases clipped from V and 0 bases from J, the junction kept 14 bases outside the gene matches. This CDR3 contains 21 residues. DNA for the CDR3: TGTGCCAGCTCACCCCCCGGCCGACTAGCGGGAGGTCAGACCTCCTACAATGAGCAGTTCTTC. Translating gives CASSPPGRLAGGQTSYNEQFF. Filled out from reference TRBV18 and TRBJ2-1, the complete variable domain reads NAGVMQNPRHLVRRRGQEARLRCSPMKGHSHVYWYRQLPEEGLKFMVYLQKENIIDESGMPKERFSAEFPKEGPSILRIQQVVRGDSAAYFCASSPPGRLAGGQTSYNEQFFGPGTRLTVL.

The chain joins TRBV4-2 to TRBJ2-3, with 7 nucleotides matching TRBD2. The CDR3 sequence is 13 residues long. Germline-derived CDR1 and CDR2 are LGHNA and YNFKEQ. The V and J ends lost 4 bases and 2 bases, in that order; junction bases with no gene match: 0. In DNA form, the CDR3 reads TGTGCCAGCAGCCGGGACTACACAGATACGCAGTATTTT. Protein: CASSRDYTDTQYF.

The genes are TRBV9 and TRBJ2-1; perhaps D is TRBD1 or TRBD2 (5 bases each). CDR1 SGDLS and CDR2 YYNGEE come from the germline V gene. Trimming cost V 2 bases and J 9 bases, with 12 bases left between them. The CDR3 has 13 residues. The CDR3 reads CASSVWGWGEQFF. CDR3 coding DNA: TGTGCCAGCAGCGTCTGGGGGTGGGGTGAGCAGTTCTTC.

The rearrangement links TRBV10-2 to TRBJ2-7; 9 bases are shared with TRBD2. The CDR3 is 16 residues long. From germline, CDR1 is WSHSY and CDR2 SAAADI. J lost 6 bases, V lost 7 bases, and 16 bases had no gene match. CDR3 protein: CASTAGAAGGPSEQYF. In DNA, the CDR3 is TGCGCCAGCACCGCCGGGGCGGCGGGAGGGCCCAGCGAGCAGTACTTC.

The V and J genes are TRBV7-6 and TRBJ2-1, with a tentative D call TRBD1 (6 bases). V dropped 3 bases and J dropped 1 base, with 16 bases sitting between them. Germline lookup yields CDR1 SGHVS and CDR2 FNYEAQ. The CDR3 loop spans 17 amino acids. DNA for the CDR3: TGTGCCAGCAGCTTTGCATCAGGGGCCCTTTCCTACAATGAGCAGTTCTTC. It yields the protein CASSFASGALSYNEQFF.

This clone was picked up a small number of times. V usage is TRBV7-9 and J usage is TRBJ1-2; D might be TRBD1 (5 bases). V was shortened by 5 bases and J by 3 bases, with 16 bases between the two germline ends. Germline CDR1 SEHNR, CDR2 FQNEAQ (reference sequence). The CDR3 consists of 15 residues. In DNA, the CDR3 is TGTGCCAGCAGCCCTAGGGGCGGGAGGGACTATGGCTACACCTTC. Its protein product is CASSPRGGRDYGYTF.

In regard to this clone: This CDR3 is also generated by other DNA sequences in the sample. The V and J genes are TRBV5-1 and TRBJ2-2, with TRBD2 identical over 13 bases. Germline values: CDR1 SGHRS, CDR2 YFSETQ. The CDR3 runs to 17 residues. With 3 bases clipped from V and 0 bases from J, the junction kept 2 bases outside the gene matches. In DNA, the CDR3 is TGCGCCAGCAGCTCCGGACTAGCGGGGGCGAACACCGGGGAGCTGTTTTTT. This gives the protein CASSSGLAGANTGELFF.

The sample holds one count of this clone. The rearrangement links TRBV2 to TRBJ1-2; D remains ambiguous. Germline-derived CDR1 and CDR2 are SNHLY and FYNNEI. Trimming shortened V by 4 bases and J by 4 bases, and 10 bases separated the two germline ends. The CDR3 consists of 13 residues. In DNA, the CDR3 is TGTGCCAGCAGTGGCGGGCAGGTCTATGGCTACACCTTC. It specifies CASSGGQVYGYTF.

V and J are TRBV6-1 and TRBJ1-2; TRBD1 is a possible D gene (5 bases). The CDR3 loop spans 13 amino acids. CDR1 MNHNS and CDR2 SASEGT come from the germline V gene. Trimming pared 7 bases from V and 8 bases from J, leaving 17 bases between. CDR3 in amino acids: CASMVSGGTGYTF. The DNA for the CDR3 is TGTGCCAGCATGGTTTCTGGCGGGACCGGCTACACCTTC.

This clone was seen a handful of times. V is TRBV2 and J is TRBJ1-6; D call uncertain. This CDR3 region has 11 residues. Trimming stripped 6 bases from V and 7 bases from J, with 4 bases between. Germline CDR1 is SNHLY and CDR2 is FYNNEI. The CDR3 is CASRINSPLHF. The CDR3 DNA sequence: TGTGCCAGCAGGATAAATTCACCCCTCCACTTT.